Each of the 7 T cell receptor beta chains below was sequenced from the same sample in a study of radiation and T cells in renal cell carcinoma (dated by TCRdb to 2020 to 2021). Libraries were constructed by the immunoSEQ multiplex PCR assay. In TCRdb, the immuneACCESS table is reduced to in-frame sequences with V and J assigned. These tables do not hold every clone; where another copy was compared, an unresolved V gene accounts for under half, and the others remain unexplained. Counted in this sample were some 76,000 clones; more than 75% of them appeared once. Almost 6% of the sample is in the top ten clones. Interpreted using the paper, the time point label stands for: blood 2 weeks post-SBRT. The sample's treatment or condition label, in plain terms: 15 Gy SBRT to primary tumor, nephrectomy 4 weeks later. Material: blood, obtained from a patient whose treatment included radiotherapy and nephrectomy. The receptors originated from a man aged 60 to 69 with renal cell carcinoma.

The chain is built from TRBV10-1 and TRBJ1-5; a possible D gene is TRBD1 (6 bases). V was pared by 6 bases and J by 0 bases, with 27 bases between. The CDR3 consists of 20 residues. Germline assignment: CDR1 WNHNN and CDR2 SYGVQD (reference sequence). Written as DNA, the CDR3 is TGCGCCAGCAGGGGGCACAGGGTCCCCCTCCGTCCTTATAGCAATCAGCCCCAGCATTTT. This translates into CASRGHRVPLRPYSNQPQHF.

This chain connects TRBV10-2 to TRBJ2-2; D is possibly TRBD1 or TRBD2 (5 bases each). With 7 bases removed from V and 2 bases from J, the gap between germline ends came to 11 bases. This CDR3 is 14 amino acids long. From germline, CDR1 is WSHSY and CDR2 SAAADI. The CDR3 is CASKGTVNTGELFF. The DNA of the CDR3 is TGCGCCAGCAAGGGGACGGTAAACACCGGGGAGCTGTTTTTT.

V usage is TRBV5-8 and J usage is TRBJ2-5; the match to TRBD1 covers 9 bases. The CDR3 consists of 16 residues. Trimming at V came to 2 bases and at J to 4 bases, leaving 9 bases not matched to a gene. Germline CDR1 SGHTS, CDR2 YDEGEE. For the CDR3, the DNA is TGTGCCAGCAGCTTAAACCGGGACAGGGTTAGAGAGACCCAGTACTTC. Amino acid sequence: CASSLNRDRVRETQYF.

This clone was counted only a few times. The chain employs TRBV28 and TRBJ2-7, with TRBD1 identical over 7 bases. The CDR3 contains 12 residues. CDR1 is MDHEN and CDR2 is SYDVKM in the germline V gene. J gave up 3 bases and V 8 bases, and 4 bases lay outside the gene matches. The CDR3 sequence is CASSTGYYEQYF. The CDR3 DNA is TGTGCCAGCTCGACAGGGTACTACGAGCAGTACTTC.

The chain has TRBV9 and TRBJ2-7, with 12 positions matching TRBD2. The CDR3 is made up of 15 amino acids. V shed 4 bases, J shed 6 bases, and the junction held 8 bases outside the gene matches. The germline V gene encodes CDR1 SGDLS and CDR2 YYNGEE. The CDR3 here is CASSPRLAGDGEQYF. The CDR3 region has the DNA TGTGCCAGCAGCCCCCGACTAGCGGGAGACGGCGAGCAGTACTTC. The whole variable domain, filled in from reference TRBV9 and TRBJ2-7, reads DSGVTQTPKHLITATGQRVTLRCSPRSGDLSVYWYQQSLDQGLQFLIQYYNGEERAKGNILERFSAQQFPDLHSELNLSSLELGDSALYFCASSPRLAGDGEQYFGPGTRLTVT.

The rearrangement joins TRBV4-3 to TRBJ1-2; D is undetermined. The germline CDR1 and CDR2 sequences are LGHNA and YSLEER. V was pared by 2 bases and J by 4 bases, with 17 bases between. The CDR3 loop spans 16 amino acids. In DNA, the CDR3 is TGCGCCAGCAGCCAACAAAAGACCACGGAGTTCTATGGCTACACCTTC. Translation: CASSQQKTTEFYGYTF.

This chain joins TRBV15 and TRBJ2-5, with 7 bases fitting TRBD1. V lost 8 bases, J lost 2 bases, and 17 bases stayed unmatched. Per germline, CDR1 LNHNV and CDR2 YYDKDF (reference sequence). This CDR3 comprises 17 residues. DNA of the CDR3: TGTGCCACCCATCCTAGACCCCGACAGGGTGAACAAGAGACCCAGTACTTC. The encoded protein is CATHPRPRQGEQETQYF.